Below, 32 T cell receptor beta chains from the same sample are listed, as sequenced in a study of CD8 T cells in Susac syndrome (dated by TCRdb to 2018 to 2020). The library was prepared using the immunoSEQ multiplex PCR assay. RNA was extracted using the RNeasy kit, and about 0.45 to 1 ug of the RNA was reverse transcribed with random hexamers. TCRdb handled the public reads itself, with Q25 trimming in fastp and clone calling in MiXCR, and kept productive beta chains. Entries that share a CDR3 protein sequence are merged under the most common genes and DNA. For this sample there are about 100,000 distinct CDR3 sequences; roughly 96% appear just once. The ten most abundant clones make up roughly 0.29% of the sample. Sequences were obtained from CD8+ T cells from PBMCs. These receptors came from a human donor with Susac syndrome.

V usage is TRBV6-1 and J usage is TRBJ2-4, with D uncertain. The germline CDR1 and CDR2 sequences are MNHNS and SASEGT. V shed 9 bases and J shed 3 bases, with 15 bases lying between them. The CDR3 runs 14 residues. CDR3 nucleotides: TGTGCCAGATCGGCCGTAAGGGTCAAAAACATTCAGTACTTC. This encodes CARSAVRVKNIQYF.

The CDR3 DNA reads TGTGCCAGCAGCCTGTCGGACAGGGCATATCAGCCCCAGCATTTT. Amino acids: CASSLSDRAYQPQHF. V gene TRBV3-1 combines with J gene TRBJ1-5; TRBD1 matches at 8 bases. Germline assignment: CDR1 LGHDT and CDR2 YNNKEL (reference sequence). V was pared by 4 bases and J by 5 bases, with 7 bases of the junction left unmatched. This CDR3 region has 15 residues.

The V call is TRBV3-1, the J call TRBJ2-7; 7 nucleotides agree with TRBD2. Germline V gene data show CDR1 as LGHDT and CDR2 as YNNKEL (reference sequence). The V and J ends lost 3 bases and 6 bases, in that order; junction bases with no gene match: 14. This CDR3 contains 16 residues. The CDR3 spells CASSHVWGGDQAEQYF. The CDR3 coding sequence is TGTGCCAGCAGCCACGTTTGGGGGGGGGATCAGGCCGAGCAGTACTTC.

V gene TRBV29-1 combines with J gene TRBJ2-1; 14 nucleotides align to TRBD2. Per the germline V gene, CDR1 is SQVTM and CDR2 is ANQGSEA. The CDR3 contains 17 residues. Trimming cost V 3 bases and J 5 bases; bases outside gene matches: 9. In DNA, the CDR3 is TGCAGCGTTGAGGGACTAGCGGGAGCATTCGGGGACAATGAGCAGTTCTTC. Its translation: CSVEGLAGAFGDNEQFF.

The genes are TRBV25-1 and TRBJ2-1, with D tentatively TRBD2 (6 bases). The CDR3 extends over 13 amino acids. V was pared by 5 bases and J by 13 bases, with 18 bases between. Per germline, CDR1 MGHDK and CDR2 SYGVNS. In DNA, the CDR3 is TGTGCCAGCAGTATTGTGGCGGGAAGGGAACAGTTCTTC. As protein: CASSIVAGREQFF.

In this sample, this clonotype turned up once. V gene TRBV5-1 combines with J gene TRBJ2-7, with no clear D. The germline V and J ends were trimmed by 3 bases and 0 bases, with 10 bases remaining between them. Germline V gene data show CDR1 as SGHRS and CDR2 as YFSETQ. There are 14 residues in the CDR3. In nucleotides, the CDR3 is TGCGCCAGCAGCTCGGACGGTACCTCCTACGAGCAGTACTTC. Translation gives CASSSDGTSYEQYF.

The genes are TRBV9 and TRBJ2-5; maybe TRBD2 (6 bases). The CDR3 loop spans 13 amino acids. CDR1 and CDR2 (germline): SGDLS, YYNGEE. Trimming pared 0 bases from V and 7 bases from J, leaving 10 bases between. The CDR3 sequence: CASSVGTEGTQYF. CDR3 DNA sequence: TGTGCCAGCAGCGTAGGGACGGAGGGGACCCAGTACTTC.

This clonotype showed up just once. The rearrangement joins TRBV10-3 to TRBJ2-7; D unresolved. The length of the CDR3 is 13 residues. Between the trimmed V and J ends, which lost 0 bases and 2 bases, there was a span of 5 bases. In germline, CDR1 is ENHRY, CDR2 SYGVKD. The CDR3 region has the DNA TGTGCCATCAGTGAGTCATCTGCCTACGAGCAGTACTTC. It codes for CAISESSAYEQYF.

The J gene is TRBJ1-1, the V gene TRBV29-1; a weak D match, TRBD1 (6 bases). This CDR3 is built from 14 residues. V lost 6 bases and J 2 bases, leaving 16 bases between the germline ends. Germline V CDR1 and CDR2: SQVTM, ANQGSEA. The chain's CDR3 is CSVIFRTANTEAFF. The CDR3 region has the DNA TGCAGCGTGATCTTTCGGACAGCTAACACTGAAGCTTTCTTT.

V usage is TRBV5-1 and J usage is TRBJ2-1; the match to TRBD2 covers 8 bases. The CDR3 spans 15 residues. Germline assignment: CDR1 SGHRS and CDR2 YFSETQ. V was pared by 9 bases and J by 0 bases, with 8 bases of the junction left unmatched. The DNA of the CDR3 is TGCGCCACCCGGGAGGGCGTAAGCTCCTACAATGAGCAGTTCTTC. Amino acid sequence: CATREGVSSYNEQFF.

In its sample, this clonotype was seen once. The chain has TRBV15 and TRBJ2-3; weak D call: TRBD2 (6 bases). Trimming took 3 bases from V and 0 from J, leaving 16 bases between them. Germline V gene data show CDR1 as LNHNV and CDR2 as YYDKDF (reference sequence). This CDR3 comprises 17 residues. The DNA of the CDR3 is TGTGCCACCAGCAGTTTCAGCCGCGGGGCGAGCACAGATACGCAGTATTTT. The encoded protein is CATSSFSRGASTDTQYF.

V usage is TRBV5-6 and J usage is TRBJ2-1; D might be TRBD2 (6 bases). Trimming stripped 4 bases from V and 9 bases from J, with 8 bases between. Germline CDR1 is SGHDT and CDR2 is YYEEEE. The CDR3 sequence is 11 residues long. CDR3 loop: CASSVSGEQFF. In nucleotides, the CDR3 is TGTGCCAGCAGCGTTAGCGGTGAGCAGTTCTTC.

The chain couples TRBV2 to TRBJ2-2; D ambiguous. Trimming shortened V by 5 bases and J by 7 bases, and 8 bases separated the two germline ends. CDR1 is SNHLY, CDR2 FYNNEI, per germline. This CDR3 is 12 amino acids long. CDR3 sequence: CASSPYFGELFF. CDR3 coding DNA: TGTGCCAGCAGTCCCTATTTCGGGGAGCTGTTTTTT.

V usage is TRBV27 and J usage is TRBJ2-3; D is undetermined. The CDR3 loop spans 11 amino acids. Trimming stripped 5 bases from V and 8 bases from J, with 8 bases between. The germline CDR1 and CDR2 sequences are MNHEY and SMNVEV (reference sequence). The CDR3 coding sequence is TGTGCCAGCAGTCACGCAGCTACGCAGTATTTT. Its translation: CASSHAATQYF.

The CDR3 DNA sequence: TGCGCCAGCAGCCAAGGTCCAGGGAGACCGTATACGCAGTATTTT. Translation gives CASSQGPGRPYTQYF. The rearrangement joins TRBV4-1 to TRBJ2-3, with D possibly being TRBD1 or TRBD2 (5 bases each). Germline V CDR1 and CDR2: MGHRA, YSYEKL. V gave up 1 base and J gave up 7 bases, with 15 bases separating them. There are 15 residues in the CDR3.

The chain is built from TRBV29-1 and TRBJ1-2; D unresolved. Trimming took 7 bases from V and 10 from J, leaving 22 bases between them. The CDR3 is 13 amino acids. CDR1 and CDR2 (germline): SQVTM, ANQGSEA. The CDR3 DNA sequence: TGCAGCGCCCGGCGTTCCGGGGAAAGGGACTACACCTTC. This encodes CSARRSGERDYTF. Using reference TRBV29-1 and TRBJ1-2 for the parts outside the CDR3, the full variable domain is SAVISQKPSRDICQRGTSLTIQCQVDSQVTMMFWYRQQPGQSLTLIATANQGSEATYESGFVIDKFPISRPNLTFSTLTVSNMSPEDSSIYLCSARRSGERDYTFGSGTRLTVV.

This chain joins TRBV6-6 and TRBJ2-1; perhaps TRBD1 as D (5 bases). Germline V gene data show CDR1 as MNHNY and CDR2 as SVGAGI (reference sequence). This CDR3 spans 15 amino acids. Trimming removed 2 bases from V and 5 bases from J, with 13 bases in between. The CDR3 protein is CASSYVQGMDNEQFF. CDR3 nucleotide sequence: TGTGCCAGCAGTTACGTCCAGGGCATGGACAATGAGCAGTTCTTC.

The V gene is TRBV5-1, the J gene TRBJ2-7; maybe TRBD1 (6 bases). Germline V gene lookup returns CDR1 SGHRS and CDR2 YFSETQ. Trimming took 4 bases from V and 3 from J, leaving 11 bases between them. The length of the CDR3 is 13 residues. DNA of the CDR3: TGCGCCAGCAGCCCGGGACAAGACTACGAGCAGTACTTC. It yields the protein CASSPGQDYEQYF.

The chain has TRBV20-1 and TRBJ2-1; 12 bases line up with TRBD2. Germline CDR1 DFQATT, CDR2 SNEGSKA (reference sequence). The CDR3 sequence is 15 residues long. V was pared by 6 bases and J by 7 bases, with 10 bases of the junction left unmatched. The CDR3 loop is CSALPRLAGGNEQFF. CDR3 nucleotides: TGCAGTGCGCTCCCGCGGCTAGCGGGAGGGAATGAGCAGTTCTTC.

As for this clonotype: A junction boundary mismatches the germline segment, possibly from a read error. V and J are TRBV15 and TRBJ2-6; D unclear. Germline loops: CDR1 LNHNV, CDR2 YYDKDF (reference sequence). The length of the CDR3 is 16 residues. CDR3 coding DNA: TGTGCCACCAGCGGAGAGTACAGCTCTGGGGCCAACGTCCTGACTTTC. It encodes CATSGEYSSGANVLTF.

CDR3 coding DNA: TGTGCCAGCAGTGGTGTGGGACTAGCGGGAGGGATCAACGAGCAGTACTTC. Translated: CASSGVGLAGGINEQYF. The V gene is TRBV12-3 or TRBV12-4, the J gene TRBJ2-7, with 16 bases lining up with TRBD2. V was clipped by 5 bases and J by 5 bases; unmatched bases: 9. The CDR3 runs 17 residues.

This rearrangement joins TRBV9 to TRBJ2-7, with D hard to call. Germline V CDR1 and CDR2: SGDLS, YYNGEE. V was shortened by 0 bases and J by 5 bases, with 9 bases between the two germline ends. This CDR3 spans 13 amino acids. In nucleotides, the CDR3 is TGTGCCAGCAGCGTAGACGAGATGCACGAGCAGTACTTC. As protein: CASSVDEMHEQYF.

The V gene is TRBV7-9, the J gene TRBJ1-1; D is undetermined. V lost 2 bases, J lost 7 bases, and 17 bases lay in between. Per the germline V gene, CDR1 is SEHNR and CDR2 is FQNEAQ (reference sequence). CDR3 length: 15 amino acids. The CDR3 bases are TGTGCCAGCAGCTTAAACAGCCTCCCCCAGGATGAAGCTTTCTTT. Translated, it gives CASSLNSLPQDEAFF.

This chain joins TRBV20-1 and TRBJ2-3; D possibly matches TRBD1 or TRBD2 (5 bases each). The CDR3 is 17 amino acids. The germline V gene encodes CDR1 DFQATT and CDR2 SNEGSKA (reference sequence). V was pared by 0 bases and J by 4 bases, with 20 bases between. The CDR3 loop reads CSARDPEGIQWADTQYF. In nucleotides, the CDR3 is TGCAGTGCTAGAGACCCCGAGGGGATACAGTGGGCAGATACGCAGTATTTT.

The chain employs TRBV4-2 and TRBJ2-5, with D perhaps TRBD2 (5 bases). Trimming shortened V by 0 bases and J by 2 bases, and 13 bases separated the two germline ends. CDR1 LGHNA and CDR2 YNFKEQ come from the germline V gene. The CDR3 totals 16 residues. The CDR3 loop reads CASSQDPGGLQETQYF. For the CDR3, the DNA is TGTGCCAGCAGCCAAGATCCGGGCGGGTTGCAAGAGACCCAGTACTTC.

The chain has TRBV2 and TRBJ1-1, with 10 bases lining up with TRBD1. The CDR3 is made up of 14 amino acids. Germline assignment: CDR1 SNHLY and CDR2 FYNNEI. Germline trimming cut 6 bases from V and 5 bases from J; bases unmatched to any gene: 6. The CDR3 protein is CASRRGQGLTEAFF. In nucleotides, the CDR3 is TGTGCCAGCAGGAGGGGACAGGGGCTGACTGAAGCTTTCTTT.

This rearrangement joins TRBV29-1 to TRBJ2-5, with D perhaps matching TRBD1 (6 bases). V was pared by 3 bases and J by 4 bases, with 18 bases between. Germline V lookup: CDR1 SQVTM, CDR2 ANQGSEA. The CDR3 is made up of 15 amino acids. CDR3 bases: TGCAGCGTTGACCCCAGAGACAGGACCCCAGAGACCCAGTACTTC. It yields the protein CSVDPRDRTPETQYF.

The chain links TRBV6-6 to TRBJ1-4, with unresolved D. Germline loops: CDR1 MNHNY, CDR2 SVGAGI (reference sequence). The CDR3 contains 14 residues. The germline V and J ends were trimmed by 6 bases and 7 bases, with 15 bases remaining between them. CDR3 protein: CASSPSPWGEKLFF. CDR3 sequence (DNA): TGTGCCAGCAGCCCCAGCCCATGGGGTGAAAAACTGTTTTTT.

The rearrangement links TRBV14 to TRBJ2-1; tentatively, D is TRBD1 or TRBD2 (5 bases each). The length of the CDR3 is 12 residues. V lost 1 base to trimming and J lost 8 bases, with 6 bases between them. CDR1 is SGHDN, CDR2 FVKESK, per germline. CDR3 residues: CASSQGGDEQFF. CDR3 bases: TGTGCCAGCAGCCAAGGAGGGGATGAGCAGTTCTTC.

This chain uses TRBV20-1 with TRBJ2-2, with 11 nucleotides matching TRBD1. V lost 0 bases, J lost 4 bases, and 4 bases stayed unmatched. Per the germline V gene, CDR1 is DFQATT and CDR2 is SNEGSKA (reference sequence). The CDR3 extends over 16 amino acids. Here the CDR3 reads CSARDIGTGGTGELFF. DNA for the CDR3: TGCAGTGCTAGAGATATCGGGACAGGGGGCACCGGGGAGCTGTTTTTT.

This clonotype was detected once. V is TRBV3-1 and J is TRBJ1-5; the D gene is possibly TRBD1 (5 bases). Germline assignment: CDR1 LGHDT and CDR2 YNNKEL (reference sequence). V gave up 0 bases and J gave up 3 bases, with 9 bases separating them. This CDR3 comprises 15 residues. CDR3: CASSQDWGSNQPQHF. CDR3 in DNA: TGTGCCAGCAGCCAAGATTGGGGGTCCAATCAGCCCCAGCATTTT.

The gene calls are TRBV6-5 and TRBJ2-7, with D perhaps being TRBD1 or TRBD2 (6 bases each). The germline CDR1 and CDR2 sequences are MNHEY and SVGAGI. V lost 7 bases and J lost 2, with 18 bases in between. The CDR3 totals 15 residues. This chain's CDR3 is CASTQRGGRPYEQYF. Here the CDR3 DNA reads TGTGCCAGCACCCAACGAGGGGGGCGCCCCTACGAGCAGTACTTC.